This passage covers 7 T cell receptor beta chains from one sample sequenced in a study of spatial heterogeneity in lung cancer. General study points: The number of expanded tumor alpha and beta chains correlated with mutation number.

These receptors have no known antigen. TCRdb processed the 5' RACE reads anew with MiXCR; each CDR3 protein has one entry. The repertoire holds about 13,000 distinct CDR3 sequences, about 5% seen once, with 11% in the top ten. The time point was: sample taken at primary tumor resection. Sequenced material: lung tumor tissue, taken at surgery. These receptors all come from a female donor with early-stage non-small cell lung cancer.

By share, this clonotype counts as medium-sized. V gene TRBV5-1 combines with J gene TRBJ1-1, with D possibly TRBD1 on 5 matching bases. The CDR3 extends over 14 amino acids. The germline V gene has CDR1 SGHRS and CDR2 YFSETQ. Trimming took 5 bases from V and 5 from J, leaving 16 bases between them. DNA of the CDR3: TGCGCCAGCAGATGGGCCAGGGAAGAAACTGAAGCTTTCTTT. Protein sequence: CASRWAREETEAFF.

This clonotype was picked up many times. CDR3 bases: TGTGCCAGCAGCCAATCCCATCTAAGCGGGGGAATCACCGGGGAGCTGTTTTTT. Amino acids: CASSQSHLSGGITGELFF. The chain has TRBV7-8 and TRBJ2-2, with TRBD2 matching 8 bases. The germline V gene encodes CDR1 SGHVS and CDR2 FQNEAQ. The CDR3 totals 18 residues. The V and J ends lost 5 bases and 4 bases, in that order; junction bases with no gene match: 15.

This clonotype was found many times. The V and J genes are TRBV5-1 and TRBJ2-2; D not resolved. V was pared by 3 bases and J by 0 bases, with 9 bases between. Germline V lookup: CDR1 SGHRS, CDR2 YFSETQ. The CDR3 contains 15 residues. The CDR3 loop reads CASSSGSPNTGELFF. The CDR3 region has the DNA TGCGCCAGCAGCTCCGGGTCTCCGAACACCGGGGAGCTGTTTTTT.

At least ten counts were recorded for this clonotype. The chain combines TRBV7-9 with TRBJ1-1; tentative D call: TRBD1 (6 bases). CDR3 size: 14 residues. V was pared by 11 bases and J by 0 bases, with 16 bases between. Germline V gives CDR1 SEHNR, CDR2 FQNEAQ (reference sequence). The CDR3 bases are TGTGCCGGCGGGGGGGCGCGTATGAACACTGAAGCTTTCTTT. Its protein product is CAGGGARMNTEAFF. The whole variable domain, filled in from reference TRBV7-9 and TRBJ1-1, reads DTGVSQNPRHKITKRGQNVTFRCDPISEHNRLYWYRQTLGQGPEFLTYFQNEAQLEKSRLLSDRFSAERPKGSFSTLEIQRTEQGDSAMYLCAGGGARMNTEAFFGQGTRLTVV.

This clonotype was observed many times. The rearrangement uses TRBV18 and TRBJ1-3; no clear D. Germline V gene data show CDR1 as KGHSH and CDR2 as LQKENI. The CDR3 length is 17 residues. The ends were cut back, 6 bases at V and 0 bases at J, with 18 bases in the middle. CDR3 nucleotide sequence: TGTGCCAGCTCTCCGGATAGCAGGTTGCTCTCTGGAAACACCATATATTTT. Residues: CASSPDSRLLSGNTIYF.

The table lists this clonotype with many counts. This chain links TRBV18 with TRBJ1-4, with 7 bases identical to TRBD1. CDR1 is KGHSH and CDR2 is LQKENI in the germline V gene. J lost 5 bases, V lost 8 bases, and 5 bases had no gene match. The CDR3 runs 13 residues. CDR3 region: CASATGENEKLFF. The CDR3 nucleotides are TGTGCCAGCGCTACAGGGGAGAATGAAAAACTGTTTTTT.

This clonotype was seen ten or more times. One end of the junction fails to match germline, which may point to a read error. The gene calls are TRBV27 and TRBJ1-6; tentatively, D is TRBD1 (5 bases). Germline lookup yields CDR1 MNHEY and CDR2 SMNVEV (reference sequence). This CDR3 has 15 amino acids. The CDR3 nucleotides are TGTACCAGCACTCGAGGGACGGGGGTCGGCTCACCCCTCCACTTT. Protein sequence: CTSTRGTGVGSPLHF.